The clone carrying this T cell receptor (beta chain) appeared a few times. Its antigen is not known. The data are from a study of cytomegalovirus exposure and HLA in healthy donors. Notes on the study in general: The study assumed roughly uniform donor sequencing depth for presence/absence analyses.

The CDR3 has 14 amino acids. Germline loops: CDR1 MNHEY, CDR2 SVGAGI. The V gene end was trimmed by 8 bases and the J gene end by 11 bases; junction bases not matched to a gene: 12. The study ran its PCR with 60 Vbeta and 13 Jbeta primers. The method was immunoSEQ multiplex PCR; TCRdb's version includes in-frame clones alone and lacks a portion of them. Of 100,000 or so clones in the sample, around 79% were seen once. Sample: PBMCs. The receptor's source is a middle-aged woman in good health and CMV-seronegative. This chain connects TRBV6-5 to TRBJ1-4, with 9 bases identical to TRBD1. The CDR3 sequence: CASGPGTGTRKLFF. DNA for the CDR3: TGTGCCAGCGGACCCGGGACAGGGACGAGGAAACTGTTTTTT.